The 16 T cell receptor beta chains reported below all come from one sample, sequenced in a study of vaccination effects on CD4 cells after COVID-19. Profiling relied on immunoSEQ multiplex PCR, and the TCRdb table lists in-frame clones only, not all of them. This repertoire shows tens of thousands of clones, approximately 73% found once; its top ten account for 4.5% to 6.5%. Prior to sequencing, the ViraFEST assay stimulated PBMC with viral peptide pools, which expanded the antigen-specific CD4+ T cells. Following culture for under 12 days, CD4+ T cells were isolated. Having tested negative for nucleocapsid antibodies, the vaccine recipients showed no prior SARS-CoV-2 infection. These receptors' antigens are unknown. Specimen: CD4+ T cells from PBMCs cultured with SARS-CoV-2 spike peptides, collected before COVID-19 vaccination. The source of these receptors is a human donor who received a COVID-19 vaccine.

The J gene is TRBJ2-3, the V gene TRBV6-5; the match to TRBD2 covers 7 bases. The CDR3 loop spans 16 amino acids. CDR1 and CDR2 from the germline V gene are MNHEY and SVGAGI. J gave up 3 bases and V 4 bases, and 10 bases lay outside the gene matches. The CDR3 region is CASSLQPGLNTDTQYF. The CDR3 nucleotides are TGTGCCAGCAGTTTACAACCGGGACTAAATACAGATACGCAGTATTTT.

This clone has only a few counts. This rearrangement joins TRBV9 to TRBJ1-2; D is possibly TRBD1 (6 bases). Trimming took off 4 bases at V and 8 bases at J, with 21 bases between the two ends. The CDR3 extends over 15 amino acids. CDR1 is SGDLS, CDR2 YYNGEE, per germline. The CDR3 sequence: CASSRIETGSGGYTF. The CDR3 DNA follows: TGTGCCAGCAGCCGAATTGAAACAGGGTCGGGGGGCTACACCTTC.

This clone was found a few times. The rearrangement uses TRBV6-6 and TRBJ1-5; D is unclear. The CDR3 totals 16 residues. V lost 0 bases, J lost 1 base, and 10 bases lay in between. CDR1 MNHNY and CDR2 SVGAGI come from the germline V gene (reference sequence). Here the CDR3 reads CASSYSRRQSNQPQHF. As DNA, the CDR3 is TGTGCCAGCAGTTACTCCCGGCGGCAGAGCAATCAGCCCCAGCATTTT.

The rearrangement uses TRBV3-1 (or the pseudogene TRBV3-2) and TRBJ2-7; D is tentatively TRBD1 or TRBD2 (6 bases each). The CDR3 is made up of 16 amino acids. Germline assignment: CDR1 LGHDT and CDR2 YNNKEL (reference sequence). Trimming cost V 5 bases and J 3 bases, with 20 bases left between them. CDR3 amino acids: CASSATGAVAYYEQYF. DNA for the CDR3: TGTGCCAGCAGCGCGACGGGGGCAGTTGCCTACTACGAGCAGTACTTC.

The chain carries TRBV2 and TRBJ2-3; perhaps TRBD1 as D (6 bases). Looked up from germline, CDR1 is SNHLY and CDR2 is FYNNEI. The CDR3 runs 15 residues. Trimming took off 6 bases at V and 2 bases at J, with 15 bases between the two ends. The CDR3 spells CASRKGTPSTDTQYF. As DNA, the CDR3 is TGTGCCAGCAGGAAGGGGACACCGTCCACAGATACGCAGTATTTT.

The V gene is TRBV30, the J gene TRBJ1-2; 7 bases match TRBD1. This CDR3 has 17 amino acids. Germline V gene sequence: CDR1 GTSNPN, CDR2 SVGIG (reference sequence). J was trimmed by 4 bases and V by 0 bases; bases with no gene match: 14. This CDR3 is CAWSVPGTAKPFYGYTF. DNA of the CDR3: TGTGCCTGGAGTGTCCCAGGGACAGCCAAACCCTTCTATGGCTACACCTTC.

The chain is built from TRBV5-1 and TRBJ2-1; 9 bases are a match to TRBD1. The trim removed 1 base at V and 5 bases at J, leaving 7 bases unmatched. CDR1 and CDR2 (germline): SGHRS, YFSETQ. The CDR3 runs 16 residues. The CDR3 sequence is CASSLMGGTGNNEQFF. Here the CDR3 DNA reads TGCGCCAGCAGCTTGATGGGCGGGACAGGGAACAATGAGCAGTTCTTC.

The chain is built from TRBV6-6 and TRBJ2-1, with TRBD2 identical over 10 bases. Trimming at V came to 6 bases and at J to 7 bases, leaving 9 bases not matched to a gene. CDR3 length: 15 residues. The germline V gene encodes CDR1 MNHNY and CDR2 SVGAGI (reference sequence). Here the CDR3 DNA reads TGTGCCAGCAGACCAGCGGGGGGGCCTATAAATGAGCAGTTCTTC. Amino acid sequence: CASRPAGGPINEQFF.

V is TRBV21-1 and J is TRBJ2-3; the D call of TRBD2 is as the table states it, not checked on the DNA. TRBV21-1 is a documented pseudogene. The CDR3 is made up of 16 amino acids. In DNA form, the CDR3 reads TGTGCCAGCAGCAAAGCTGACGGGGGGGCAACAGATACGCAGTATTTT. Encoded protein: CASSKADGGATDTQYF.

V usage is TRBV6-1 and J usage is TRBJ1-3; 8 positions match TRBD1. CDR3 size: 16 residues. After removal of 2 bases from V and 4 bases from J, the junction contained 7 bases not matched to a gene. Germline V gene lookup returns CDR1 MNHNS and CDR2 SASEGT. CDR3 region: CASSEIRGLEGNTIYF. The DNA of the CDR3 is TGTGCCAGCAGTGAAATCAGGGGGCTTGAGGGAAACACCATATATTTT.

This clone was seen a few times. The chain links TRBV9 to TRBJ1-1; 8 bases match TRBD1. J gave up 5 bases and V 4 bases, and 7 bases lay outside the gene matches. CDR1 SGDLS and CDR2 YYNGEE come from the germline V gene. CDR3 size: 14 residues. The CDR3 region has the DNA TGTGCCAGCAGCCCCGAGACAGGGGTAACTGAAGCTTTCTTT. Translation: CASSPETGVTEAFF.

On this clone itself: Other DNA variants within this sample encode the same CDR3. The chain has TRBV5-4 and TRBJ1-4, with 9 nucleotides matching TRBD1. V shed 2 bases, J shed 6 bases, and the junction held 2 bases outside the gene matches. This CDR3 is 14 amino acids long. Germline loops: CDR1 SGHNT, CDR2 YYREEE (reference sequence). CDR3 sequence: CASSLQGADEKLFF. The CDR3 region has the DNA TGTGCCAGCAGCTTACAGGGGGCAGATGAAAAACTGTTTTTT.

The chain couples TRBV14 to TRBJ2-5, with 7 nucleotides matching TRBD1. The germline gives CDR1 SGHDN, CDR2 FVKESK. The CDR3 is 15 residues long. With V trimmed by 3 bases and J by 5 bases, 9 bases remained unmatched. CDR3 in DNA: TGTGCCAGCAGCCAGGGATTTACAGGGGCGGAGACCCAGTACTTC. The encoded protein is CASSQGFTGAETQYF.

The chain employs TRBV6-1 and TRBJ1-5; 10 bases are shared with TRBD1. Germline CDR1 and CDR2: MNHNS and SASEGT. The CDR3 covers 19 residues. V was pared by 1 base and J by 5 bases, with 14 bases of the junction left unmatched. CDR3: CASSEEAGQGRRGDQPQHF. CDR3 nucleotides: TGTGCCAGCAGTGAAGAGGCGGGACAGGGGCGGAGGGGAGATCAGCCCCAGCATTTT.

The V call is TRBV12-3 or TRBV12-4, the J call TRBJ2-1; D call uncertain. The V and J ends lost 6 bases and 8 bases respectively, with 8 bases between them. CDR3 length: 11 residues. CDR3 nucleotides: TGTGCCAGCAGGCGGAGCGATGAGCAGTTCTTC. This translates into CASRRSDEQFF.

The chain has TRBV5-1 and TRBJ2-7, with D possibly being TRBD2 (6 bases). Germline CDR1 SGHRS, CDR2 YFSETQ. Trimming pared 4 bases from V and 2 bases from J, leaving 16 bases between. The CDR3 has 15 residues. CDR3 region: CASSPVSGATYEQYF. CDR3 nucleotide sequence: TGCGCCAGCAGCCCCGTTTCGGGAGCTACCTACGAGCAGTACTTC.